The rows below give T cell receptor beta chains drawn from one sample of a study of blood T cell repertoires in COVID-19. Assay used: immunoSEQ multiplex PCR; TCRdb lists only in-frame clones, some missing. Of 70,000 or so clones in the sample, about three quarters were seen once. Sequencing was performed on peripheral blood. The source is a woman aged 70-85 years with acute or convalescent COVID-19. CDR3s include the opening cysteine and the closing phenylalanine or tryptophan. The D gene is left open where the match is weak. Clone size is given for some rows only: seen once, a few or many times, or a class if the clone is expanded.

size	V	J	D	CDR3	DNA
.	TRBV11-2	TRBJ1-1	TRBD1	CASSTTGTGSLAFF	TGTGCCAGCAGCACCACCGGGACAGGTTCACTGGCTTTCTTT
.	TRBV27	TRBJ2-1	TRBD1	CASSRFIGGATSYNEQFF	TGTGCCAGCAGTAGGTTTATAGGGGGCGCCACTTCCTACAATGAGCAGTTCTTC
once	TRBV30	TRBJ1-1	TRBD1	CAWRKAGGWSEAFF	TGTGCCTGGAGAAAGGCAGGGGGCTGGAGTGAAGCTTTCTTT
.	TRBV6-5	TRBJ1-5	TRBD1	CASSPTGTGNQPQHF	TGTGCCAGCAGTCCGACGGGGACAGGGAATCAGCCCCAGCATTTT
.	TRBV27	TRBJ1-4	TRBD1	CASQDRGGPNEKLFF	TGTGCCAGCCAAGACCGAGGGGGCCCTAATGAAAAACTGTTTTTT
.	TRBV9	TRBJ1-6	TRBD1	CASSVETGSNSPLHF	TGTGCCAGCAGCGTAGAGACAGGGAGTAATTCACCCCTCCACTTT
once	TRBV25-1	TRBJ2-7	.	CASSKGLNYEQYF	TGTGCCAGCAGTAAGGGGCTAAACTACGAGCAGTACTTC
.	TRBV29-1	TRBJ1-6	TRBD1	CSIRQGAKNSPLHF	TGCAGCATCCGACAGGGGGCTAAAAATTCACCCCTCCACTTT
.	TRBV10-3	TRBJ2-5	TRBD1	CAISPATTGGRETQYF	TGTGCCATCAGTCCCGCCACGACAGGGGGGCGGGAGACCCAGTACTTC
.	TRBV28	TRBJ2-3	.	CASSPRQLLSTDTQYF	TGTGCCAGCAGTCCCCGACAGTTACTTAGCACAGATACGCAGTATTTT
.	TRBV13	TRBJ2-7	TRBD2	CASSWGLATDEQYF	TGTGCCAGCAGCTGGGGACTAGCGACCGACGAGCAGTACTTC
.	TRBV28	TRBJ2-1	TRBD2	CASSAKAGVLYNEQFF	TGTGCCAGCAGCGCTAAAGCGGGAGTGCTCTACAATGAGCAGTTCTTC